This T cell receptor (beta chain) was sequenced during a study of vaccination and CD4 T cells after COVID-19. Cultured CD4+ T-cell DNA underwent Oncomine TCR Beta short-read sequencing. Using its own MiXCR run on the PCR reads, TCRdb lists one record per CDR3 protein. The table shows 8,000 to 9,500 distinct CDR3 sequences, with 45% occurring only once. Treatment defined: roughly ten-day PBMC culture with coronavirus spike peptide pools or control peptides (ViraFEST assay). Prior to the COVID-19 pandemic (2011-2018), the unexposed donor's CD4+ T cells were collected. The table lists this clonotype with a count of one. Its antigen is unknown. This receptor was obtained from a human donor in good health. The specimen was CD4+ T cells from blood, cultured in vitro.

The CDR3 is CASTLTGGSYNEQFF. The CDR3 DNA is TGTGCCAGTACCCTTACAGGGGGCTCCTACAATGAGCAGTTCTTC. This chain links TRBV19 with TRBJ2-1; 8 nucleotides align to TRBD1. Losses at the gene ends were 7 bases for V and 0 bases for J; bases not matched to a gene: 5. Germline V gene lookup returns CDR1 LNHDA and CDR2 SQIVND (reference sequence). This CDR3 is built from 15 residues.